What follows are 19 T cell receptor beta chains derived from one specimen sequenced in a study of blood T cell repertoires in COVID-19. Sequenced by immunoSEQ multiplex PCR; TCRdb stores in-frame clones only, minus some. The table includes roughly 50,000 clones, about nine tenths detected once. Sequencing was done on a sample of peripheral blood. The receptors stem from a woman aged 40-49 years with active COVID-19.

The V gene is TRBV4-2, the J gene TRBJ1-4; possibly TRBD1 for D (5 bases). The germline gives CDR1 LGHNA, CDR2 YNFKEQ. The germline V and J ends were trimmed by 1 base and 7 bases, with 13 bases remaining between them. This CDR3 is built from 15 residues. The CDR3 here is CASSQGTLRAEKLFF. The CDR3 bases are TGTGCCAGCAGCCAAGGGACACTCCGGGCTGAAAAACTGTTTTTT.

CDR3 sequence: CASSPTSFAGELFF. As DNA, the CDR3 is TGTGCCAGCAGCCCAACTAGCTTCGCCGGGGAGCTGTTTTTT. J is TRBJ2-2 and V is TRBV7-9; a possible D gene is TRBD2 (6 bases). The CDR3 sequence is 14 residues long. Germline values: CDR1 SEHNR, CDR2 FQNEAQ (reference sequence). Trimming cost V 5 bases and J 6 bases, with 13 bases left between them.

The chain recombines TRBV7-3 with TRBJ2-1; 12 bases match TRBD2. The J segment lost 8 bases and the V segment lost 4 bases, leaving 9 bases of the junction unmatched. Germline loops: CDR1 SGHTA, CDR2 FQGTGA. There are 16 residues in the CDR3. CDR3 protein: CASSSNPSGGADEQFF. The CDR3 DNA follows: TGTGCCAGCAGCTCGAACCCTAGCGGGGGGGCGGATGAGCAGTTCTTC. Complete variable domain (other parts from reference TRBV7-3 and TRBJ2-1): GAGVSQTPSNKVTEKGKYVELRCDPISGHTALYWYRQSLGQGPEFLIYFQGTGAADDSGLPNDRFFAVRPEGSVSTLKIQRTERGDSAVYLCASSSNPSGGADEQFFGPGTRLTVL.

The chain carries TRBV11-3 and TRBJ1-2, with D possibly matching TRBD1 (5 bases). This CDR3 is built from 13 residues. In germline, CDR1 is SGHNT, CDR2 YENEEA. V lost 5 bases, J lost 5 bases, and 12 bases lay in between. The CDR3 sequence is CASSEQGGYGYTF. CDR3 nucleotides: TGTGCCAGCAGCGAGCAGGGAGGGTATGGCTACACCTTC.

V and J are TRBV6-5 and TRBJ2-3; TRBD2 matches 13 bases. V shed 9 bases, J shed 3 bases, and the junction held 3 bases outside the gene matches. The CDR3 covers 14 residues. Germline assignment: CDR1 MNHEY and CDR2 SVGAGI. CDR3 coding DNA: TGTGCCAGTCTGACTAGCGGGGGGACAGATACGCAGTATTTT. Its protein product is CASLTSGGTDTQYF.

This clone has just a few counts. This rearrangement joins TRBV11-1 to TRBJ2-7, with 11 bases fitting TRBD1. The germline CDR1 and CDR2 sequences are SGHAT and FQDESV (reference sequence). Germline trimming cut 4 bases from V and 3 bases from J; bases unmatched to any gene: 5. This CDR3 spans 15 amino acids. CDR3 nucleotide sequence: TGTGCCAGCAGCTCTCCGGGACAGGGGGACTACGAGCAGTACTTC. It codes for CASSSPGQGDYEQYF.

The V call is TRBV3-1 (or the pseudogene TRBV3-2), the J call TRBJ2-5, with a weak D call TRBD1 (6 bases). The CDR3 loop spans 13 amino acids. Between the trimmed V and J ends, which lost 1 base and 4 bases, there was a span of 7 bases. The germline CDR1 and CDR2 sequences are LGHDT and YNNKEL (reference sequence). The CDR3 sequence: CASSQGTVETQYF. Written as DNA, the CDR3 is TGTGCCAGCAGCCAAGGGACAGTAGAGACCCAGTACTTC.

This clone was seen just once. This sequence joins TRBV5-1 and TRBJ2-2, with D perhaps matching TRBD1 (5 bases). This CDR3 has 17 amino acids. V dropped 0 bases and J dropped 3 bases, with 15 bases sitting between them. Germline values: CDR1 SGHRS, CDR2 YFSETQ. The CDR3 nucleotides read TGCGCCAGCAGCTTGGCCGCGAACAGGCTATACACCGGGGAGCTGTTTTTT. This translates into CASSLAANRLYTGELFF.

The V gene is TRBV6-5, the J gene TRBJ1-6; 7 bases map to TRBD1. V lost 2 bases and J lost 5; bases outside the gene matches: 0. The CDR3 spans 14 residues. The V gene's germline CDR1 is MNHEY and CDR2 SVGAGI. For the CDR3, the DNA is TGTGCCAGCAGTTACGGGACAGATAATTCACCCCTCCACTTT. The encoded protein is CASSYGTDNSPLHF.

The V gene is TRBV5-6, the J gene TRBJ2-3, with TRBD2 matching over 9 bases. This CDR3 is 15 amino acids long. CDR1 SGHDT and CDR2 YYEEEE come from the germline V gene. J gave up 8 bases and V 3 bases, and 10 bases lay outside the gene matches. DNA for the CDR3: TGTGCCAGCAGCTGGCGGTTTGCGGGGGGGCGTACGCAGTATTTT. Its translation: CASSWRFAGGRTQYF. Full variable domain (rest looked up from reference TRBV5-6 and TRBJ2-3): DAGVTQSPTHLIKTRGQQVTLRCSPKSGHDTVSWYQQALGQGPQFIFQYYEEEERQRGNFPDRFSGHQFPNYSSELNVNALLLGDSALYLCASSWRFAGGRTQYFGPGTRLTVL.

V and J are TRBV5-1 and TRBJ2-1, with 8 positions matching TRBD2. From germline, CDR1 is SGHRS and CDR2 YFSETQ. V lost 0 bases to trimming and J lost 6 bases; unmatched junction nucleotides: 5. This CDR3 region has 15 residues. CDR3 nucleotides: TGCGCCAGCAGCTTGGATCCGGGGGGGTCCAATGAGCAGTTCTTC. It encodes CASSLDPGGSNEQFF.

V is TRBV3-1 (or the pseudogene TRBV3-2) and J is TRBJ1-3, with TRBD1 identical over 7 bases. Germline V CDR1 and CDR2: LGHDT, YNNKEL (reference sequence). Germline trimming cut 3 bases from V and 0 bases from J; bases unmatched to any gene: 2. CDR3 size: 15 residues. CDR3: CASSQTGYSGNTIYF. The CDR3 DNA reads TGTGCCAGCAGCCAGACAGGGTACTCTGGAAACACCATATATTTT.

V and J are TRBV19 and TRBJ1-1; D call uncertain. The length of the CDR3 is 14 residues. Trimming cost V 6 bases and J 4 bases, with 15 bases left between them. Germline values: CDR1 LNHDA, CDR2 SQIVND (reference sequence). The CDR3 DNA sequence: TGTGCCAGTAGCGCCTCGCGGGAGGTCACTGAAGCTTTCTTT. Protein: CASSASREVTEAFF.

The J gene is TRBJ2-7, the V gene TRBV6-5, with TRBD1 identical over 7 bases. J was trimmed by 0 bases and V by 7 bases; bases with no gene match: 3. The CDR3 covers 13 residues. CDR1 MNHEY and CDR2 SVGAGI come from the germline V gene. The CDR3 protein is CASTRDSSYEQYF. The CDR3 DNA reads TGTGCCAGCACACGGGACAGCTCCTACGAGCAGTACTTC.

In its sample, this clone was seen once. V is TRBV28 and J is TRBJ1-1; D is unresolved. From germline, CDR1 is MDHEN and CDR2 SYDVKM. The CDR3 covers 15 residues. Trimming removed 1 base from V and 1 base from J, with 10 bases in between. Here the CDR3 reads CASSLSATGNTEAFF. In nucleotides, the CDR3 is TGTGCCAGCAGTTTATCCGCGACGGGGAACACTGAAGCTTTCTTT. The full variable domain, completed using reference TRBV28 and TRBJ1-1, is DVKVTQSSRYLVKRTGEKVFLECVQDMDHENMFWYRQDPGLGLRLIYFSYDVKMKEKGDIPEGYSVSREKKERFSLILESASTNQTSMYLCASSLSATGNTEAFFGQGTRLTVV.

This clone was seen once. This chain links TRBV5-1 with TRBJ1-2, with 11 bases that match TRBD1. The V segment lost 2 bases and the J segment 4 bases; nucleotides outside the gene matches: 4. The CDR3 is 15 residues long. The germline CDR1 and CDR2 sequences are SGHRS and YFSETQ. CDR3 protein: CASSFTGTGGYGYTF. The CDR3 nucleotides read TGCGCCAGCAGCTTTACCGGGACAGGGGGCTATGGCTACACCTTC.

This CDR3 reads CASSPTGWAEQFF. DNA for the CDR3: TGTGCCAGCAGCCCGACAGGGTGGGCTGAGCAGTTCTTC. V gene TRBV6-5 combines with J gene TRBJ2-1, with 7 positions matching TRBD1. Per the germline V gene, CDR1 is MNHEY and CDR2 is SVGAGI. The CDR3 covers 13 residues. V shed 6 bases and J 9 bases; nucleotides not matched to a gene: 8.

The V and J genes are TRBV5-1 and TRBJ2-5; no definite D call. Trimming took 2 bases from V and 5 from J, leaving 10 bases between them. Germline assignment: CDR1 SGHRS and CDR2 YFSETQ. This CDR3 comprises 13 residues. The CDR3 DNA reads TGCGCCAGCAGCTTTGGTGTAGAGGAGACCCAGTACTTC. It encodes CASSFGVEETQYF.

The V call is TRBV6-2 or TRBV6-3, the J call TRBJ2-7; 8 nucleotides align to TRBD2. The CDR3 runs 13 residues. With 2 bases clipped from V and 7 bases from J, the junction kept 4 bases outside the gene matches. The germline gives CDR1 MNHEY, CDR2 SVGEGT. The CDR3 is CASSYIRGGEQYF. The CDR3 region has the DNA TGTGCCAGCAGTTACATCCGGGGGGGAGAGCAGTACTTC.